This T cell receptor (beta chain) is drawn from a study of CD8+CD57+ T cells in acquired aplastic anemia. Genomic DNA constituted the template upon which TCR beta VDJ and CDR3 profiling was performed. TCRdb itself ran the reads through MiXCR, one entry per CDR3 protein. The data contain fewer than 200,000 distinct CDR3 sequences, 71% of them singletons. This CDR3 comprises 14 residues. The germline V gene encodes CDR1 LNHDA and CDR2 SQIVND (reference sequence). V gave up 3 bases and J gave up 10 bases, with 13 bases separating them. Patients chosen for sequencing had CD8+CD57+ cells that had expanded, as shown by flow cytometry.

This TCR derives from a human donor with aplastic anemia. Sequenced material: sorted CD4+, CD8+, or CD8+CD57+ T cells (not recorded which) from PBMCs. V is TRBV19 and J is TRBJ1-6; no definite D call. CDR3 nucleotide sequence: TGTGCCAGTAGTATCGTATCTTCGGGATCACCCCTCCACTTT. Translating gives CASSIVSSGSPLHF. The complete variable domain, with remaining parts taken from reference TRBV19 and TRBJ1-6, reads DGGITQSPKYLFRKEGQNVTLSCEQNLNHDAMYWYRQDPGQGLRLIYYSQIVNDFQKGDIAEGYSVSREKKESFPLTVTSAQKNPTAFYLCASSIVSSGSPLHFGNGTRLTVT.